Below are 22 T cell receptor beta chains sequenced from a single sample in a study of high-grade serous ovarian cancer treatment subgroups. The data were produced by immunoSEQ multiplex PCR, yet TCRdb's version contains in-frame clones alone and is incomplete. The sample shows 15,000 or so clones, 85% to 90% of them seen only once. Tumor tissue was taken before any definitive surgery or chemotherapy was given. Sequencing was carried out using tumor tissue. The receptors come from a human donor with high-grade serous ovarian cancer.

The V and J genes are TRBV5-4 and TRBJ1-2; 8 positions agree with TRBD1. The CDR3 extends over 14 amino acids. The germline CDR1 and CDR2 sequences are SGHNT and YYREEE (reference sequence). Unmatched junction bases numbered 5, after V lost 1 base and J lost 6 bases. This CDR3 reads CASSLQLTGDGYTF. CDR3 DNA sequence: TGTGCCAGCAGCTTGCAGCTGACAGGGGATGGCTACACCTTC. Full variable domain (missing parts from reference TRBV5-4 and TRBJ1-2): ETGVTQSPTHLIKTRGQQVTLRCSSQSGHNTVSWYQQALGQGPQFIFQYYREEENGRGNFPPRFSGLQFPNYSSELNVNALELDDSALYLCASSLQLTGDGYTFGSGTRLTVV.

Concerning this clone: At the DNA level, this CDR3 is encoded by other sequences in the same sample as well. The V gene is TRBV9, the J gene TRBJ2-3; D remains ambiguous. The CDR3 contains 12 residues. Trimming took 3 bases from V and 2 from J, leaving 4 bases between them. Germline V lookup: CDR1 SGDLS, CDR2 YYNGEE. CDR3 DNA: TGTGCCAGCAGCGGCTACACAGATACGCAGTATTTT. It yields the protein CASSGYTDTQYF.

The chain is built from TRBV5-1 and TRBJ1-1, with TRBD1 as a possible D gene (5 bases). Germline V lookup: CDR1 SGHRS, CDR2 YFSETQ. Trimming took off 0 bases at V and 3 bases at J, with 6 bases between the two ends. The CDR3 is 13 amino acids. The CDR3 DNA reads TGCGCCAGCAGCTTGGGGGGGGACACTGAAGCTTTCTTT. Translating gives CASSLGGDTEAFF.

This chain connects TRBV27 to TRBJ1-3; 7 nucleotides align to TRBD1. V shed 5 bases and J 0 bases; nucleotides not matched to a gene: 4. The CDR3 extends over 15 amino acids. Per the germline V gene, CDR1 is MNHEY and CDR2 is SMNVEV (reference sequence). As DNA, the CDR3 is TGTGCCAGCAGTCGAACAGGGGACTCTGGAAACACCATATATTTT. Translation: CASSRTGDSGNTIYF.

This clone was seen only once. This chain links TRBV5-1 with TRBJ2-1; weak D call: TRBD1 (6 bases). This CDR3 has 13 amino acids. Trimming stripped 4 bases from V and 3 bases from J, with 8 bases between. Germline CDR1 is SGHRS and CDR2 is YFSETQ. For the CDR3, the DNA is TGCGCCAGCAGCCTGGACAGCTACAATGAGCAGTTCTTC. Translated: CASSLDSYNEQFF.

The chain recombines TRBV11-2 with TRBJ1-3; TRBD1 might be the D (5 bases). V lost 4 bases and J lost 0, with 10 bases in between. Germline CDR1 is SGHAT and CDR2 is FQNNGV. CDR3 length: 15 amino acids. CDR3 sequence reads: CASSYGGTSGNTIYF. For the CDR3, the DNA is TGTGCCAGCAGCTACGGAGGGACCTCTGGAAACACCATATATTTT.

The chain uses TRBV14 and TRBJ2-5, with D uncertain. CDR3 length: 13 amino acids. V lost 4 bases and J lost 2, with 8 bases in between. Germline V lookup: CDR1 SGHDN, CDR2 FVKESK. For the CDR3, the DNA is TGTGCCAGCAGCCCCTCTTGGCAAGAGACCCAGTACTTC. This codes for CASSPSWQETQYF.

The rearrangement uses TRBV9 and TRBJ2-1, with 14 bases that match TRBD2. Germline trimming cut 4 bases from V and 2 bases from J; bases unmatched to any gene: 2. In germline, CDR1 is SGDLS, CDR2 YYNGEE. The CDR3 consists of 16 residues. The CDR3 bases are TGTGCCAGCAGCCCGACTAGCGGGGGGGCCTACAATGAGCAGTTCTTC. This encodes CASSPTSGGAYNEQFF. The whole variable domain, filled in from reference TRBV9 and TRBJ2-1, reads DSGVTQTPKHLITATGQRVTLRCSPRSGDLSVYWYQQSLDQGLQFLIQYYNGEERAKGNILERFSAQQFPDLHSELNLSSLELGDSALYFCASSPTSGGAYNEQFFGPGTRLTVL.

The chain links TRBV5-1 to TRBJ1-6; 8 bases agree with TRBD1. CDR3 length: 13 residues. Germline CDR1 SGHRS, CDR2 YFSETQ. With 3 bases clipped from V and 8 bases from J, the junction kept 1 base outside the gene matches. Here the CDR3 reads CASSSQGDSPLHF. CDR3 bases: TGCGCCAGCAGCTCACAGGGGGATTCACCCCTCCACTTT.

V usage is TRBV11-2 and J usage is TRBJ1-6; D not certain. Germline-derived CDR1 and CDR2 are SGHAT and FQNNGV. This CDR3 spans 14 amino acids. Trimming removed 1 base from V and 10 bases from J, with 11 bases in between. Here the CDR3 reads CASSLGRGPSPLHF. The CDR3 nucleotides read TGTGCCAGCAGCTTAGGTAGAGGACCGTCACCCCTCCACTTT.

The chain couples TRBV10-3 to TRBJ1-1; D is ambiguous. Germline CDR1 ENHRY, CDR2 SYGVKD. V lost 8 bases and J 3 bases, leaving 13 bases between the germline ends. CDR3 size: 13 residues. The CDR3 region has the DNA TGTGCCATCGCCCCCCTCGGGGACACTGAAGCTTTCTTT. This sequence encodes CAIAPLGDTEAFF.

Here the CDR3 DNA reads TGTGCCAGCAGCTTAGCTAACAGGGGGCTGGTCGAGCAGTACTTC. Its protein is CASSLANRGLVEQYF. The chain combines TRBV7-8 with TRBJ2-7, with TRBD1 matching 9 bases. Trimming removed 0 bases from V and 6 bases from J; junction bases left unmatched: 6. The germline CDR1 and CDR2 sequences are SGHVS and FQNEAQ. The length of the CDR3 is 15 residues.

CDR3 sequence reads: CASSDSRAGTNYEQYF. Written as DNA, the CDR3 is TGCGCCAGCAGTGACTCCCGCGCCGGGACTAACTACGAGCAGTACTTC. The V gene is TRBV10-1, the J gene TRBJ2-7, with 7 positions matching TRBD2. With V trimmed by 3 bases and J by 3 bases, 11 bases remained unmatched. Germline V gene sequence: CDR1 WNHNN, CDR2 SYGVQD (reference sequence). The CDR3 spans 16 residues.

The chain is built from TRBV19 and TRBJ1-5; possible D gene TRBD1, 5 bases. Germline CDR1 reads LNHDA; CDR2 reads SQIVND (reference sequence). The CDR3 extends over 19 amino acids. Trimming pared 6 bases from V and 2 bases from J, leaving 26 bases between. The DNA for the CDR3 is TGTGCCAGTAGCCCACGTCAGCCCGGTGGGGGTATTGGCAATCAGCCCCAGCATTTT. It specifies CASSPRQPGGGIGNQPQHF. Using reference TRBV19 and TRBJ1-5 for the parts outside the CDR3, the full variable domain is DGGITQSPKYLFRKEGQNVTLSCEQNLNHDAMYWYRQDPGQGLRLIYYSQIVNDFQKGDIAEGYSVSREKKESFPLTVTSAQKNPTAFYLCASSPRQPGGGIGNQPQHFGDGTRLSIL.

This chain connects TRBV6-1 to TRBJ1-5, with D unresolved. CDR3 length: 11 amino acids. CDR1 and CDR2 (germline): MNHNS, SASEGT. V dropped 0 bases and J dropped 10 bases, with 4 bases sitting between them. The CDR3 loop is CASSEAHPQHF. Written as DNA, the CDR3 is TGTGCCAGCAGTGAAGCTCACCCCCAGCATTTT.

The chain is built from TRBV7-9 and TRBJ1-4, with 8 bases that match TRBD1. The germline V gene has CDR1 SEHNR and CDR2 FQNEAQ (reference sequence). J lost 7 bases, V lost 2 bases, and 3 bases had no gene match. CDR3 size: 14 residues. CDR3 coding DNA: TGTGCCAGCAGCTTACAGGGGGCAGGTGAAAAACTGTTTTTT. Translation gives CASSLQGAGEKLFF.

This clone showed up just once. V usage is TRBV2 and J usage is TRBJ2-5; D unclear. Trimming removed 7 bases at V and 1 base at J, with 19 bases between. The CDR3 consists of 16 residues. Germline V gene lookup returns CDR1 SNHLY and CDR2 FYNNEI. CDR3 residues: CASKKNDGRLQETQYF. In DNA form, the CDR3 reads TGTGCCAGCAAGAAGAACGATGGACGGCTCCAAGAGACCCAGTACTTC.

The V call is TRBV19, the J call TRBJ2-5, with D perhaps matching TRBD1 or TRBD2 (5 bases each). The CDR3 has 14 residues. Germline V CDR1 and CDR2: LNHDA, SQIVND (reference sequence). V was pared by 3 bases and J by 1 base, with 9 bases between. The DNA for the CDR3 is TGTGCCAGTAGTATGTTTGGGACCCAAGAGACCCAGTACTTC. Amino acid sequence: CASSMFGTQETQYF.

This rearrangement joins TRBV19 to TRBJ1-5; 9 bases are shared with TRBD1. CDR3 length: 15 amino acids. J was trimmed by 5 bases and V by 3 bases; bases with no gene match: 5. Germline CDR1 reads LNHDA; CDR2 reads SQIVND (reference sequence). CDR3 loop: CASSIRDRVYQPQHF. CDR3 in DNA: TGTGCCAGTAGTATTAGGGACAGGGTGTATCAGCCCCAGCATTTT.

The CDR3 DNA sequence: TGTGCCAGCAGGAGACAGGGATGGAGAACTGAAGCTTTCTTT. The encoded protein is CASRRQGWRTEAFF. The V call is TRBV6-5, the J call TRBJ1-1, with 7 bases lining up with TRBD1. Trimming at V came to 6 bases and at J to 5 bases, leaving 9 bases not matched to a gene. Germline values: CDR1 MNHEY, CDR2 SVGAGI. The CDR3 totals 14 residues.

The chain couples TRBV5-1 to TRBJ2-2, with no clear D. Germline assignment: CDR1 SGHRS and CDR2 YFSETQ. This CDR3 is 13 amino acids long. With 6 bases removed from V and 0 bases from J, the gap between germline ends came to 6 bases. The CDR3 sequence: CASKNPNTGELFF. The CDR3 nucleotides are TGCGCCAGCAAGAACCCGAACACCGGGGAGCTGTTTTTT.

The chain recombines TRBV7-6 with TRBJ2-2; TRBD2 is a possible D gene (6 bases). The CDR3 sequence is 12 residues long. Germline V lookup: CDR1 SGHVS, CDR2 FNYEAQ. The V and J ends lost 7 bases and 5 bases respectively, with 8 bases between them. CDR3 residues: CASTGGTGELFF. The CDR3 DNA reads TGTGCCAGCACCGGGGGTACCGGGGAGCTGTTTTTT.